This T cell receptor (beta chain) was sequenced in a study of T cell responses to AZD1222 COVID-19 vaccine. Study results and limitations: Unmutated variant regions are reportedly the target of nearly half of TCRs that are spike-specific. Recipients of two AZD1222 doses showed rising Spike-specific TCR breadth and depth.

Concerning this clone itself: Antigen specificity is unknown.

Clones were read by immunoSEQ multiplex PCR, and TCRdb kept only the in-frame ones, dropping some. Of about 68,000 clones in the sample, over 60% were seen once. Germline CDR1 and CDR2: MNHEY and SVGAGI. The CDR3 is 13 residues long. The V end was cut by 8 bases, the J end by 4 bases, with 15 bases between. The specimen comprised peripheral blood, sampled on day 0 of AZD1222 vaccination. The receptor's source is an adult in good health. The rearrangement uses TRBV6-5 and TRBJ2-7; possibly TRBD1 for D (6 bases). The CDR3 spells CASLKQGRYEQYF. The CDR3 region has the DNA TGTGCCAGCCTTAAACAGGGTCGTTACGAGCAGTACTTC.